The clone carrying this T cell receptor (beta chain) was counted ten times or more. Its antigen is currently unknown. Under 3 months was the duration of disease in ophthalmopathy patients, who also had a Clinical Activity Score of at least 3 and a NOSPECS grade of at least 4. Patients having uncontrolled infection, another autoimmune disease, pregnancy or lactation were not included. Diagnostic decisions used clinical symptoms, serum thyroxine and TRAb, thyroid ultrasound and orbital computed tomography. These data are taken from a study of T cells in Graves' hyperthyroidism and ophthalmopathy. Study-level findings and limits: In blood, most of the thyroid clonotypes expanded above 0.001 were also present.

The CDR3 totals 13 residues. Germline V CDR1 and CDR2: SNHLY, FYNNEI. The J segment lost 3 bases and the V segment lost 6 bases, leaving 3 bases of the junction unmatched. Amplified TCR beta CDR3 regions derived from RNA transcripts. An initial round of RT-PCR targeting the TCR CDR3 relied on the HTBI primer set. TCRdb independently ran MiXCR on the multiplex PCR reads; one entry per CDR3 protein. The sample lists approximately 250,000 distinct CDR3 sequences; more than 20% were seen once. Sequencing was carried out using blood. This clonotype was obtained from a woman in her forties with Graves' ophthalmopathy. The chain couples TRBV2 to TRBJ1-2; 8 bases line up with TRBD1. This CDR3 reads CASSADRDYGYTF. The CDR3 DNA is TGTGCCAGCAGCGCGGACAGGGACTATGGCTACACCTTC.